The T cell receptor (beta chain) under discussion was sequenced for a study of graft-versus-host responses after intestinal transplantation. Study at large: Recipients had multivisceral, liver-intestinal, or isolated intestinal transplants. Every transplant recipient was induced with anti-thymocyte globulin, then maintained on tacrolimus and steroids for 2 to 3 years.

Regarding this clone: Its antigen is as yet unknown.

The data were produced by immunoSEQ multiplex PCR, yet TCRdb's version contains in-frame clones alone and is incomplete. The sample holds more than 95,000 clones, 93% seen once. From germline, CDR1 is LGHNA and CDR2 YNFKEQ. Trimming cost V 0 bases and J 4 bases, with 0 bases left between them. The CDR3 covers 11 residues. General observations from the study: Analysis identified GvH clones in recipient marrow, with some appearing first in ileum or blood.

The chain couples TRBV4-2 to TRBJ1-1; D is uncertain. This material consisted of unstimulated CD8+ T cells sorted from spleen or lymph node cells, taken before intestinal transplant. This sequence originates from a human donor who received an intestinal transplant. The CDR3: CASSQDTEAFF. CDR3 bases: TGTGCCAGCAGCCAAGACACTGAAGCTTTCTTT.